The clone carrying this T cell receptor beta chain was counted only a few times. Its target is unknown. There are 13 residues in the CDR3. Primers: 60 Vbeta forward and 13 Jbeta reverse. Here immunoSEQ multiplex PCR was the method, and the copy in TCRdb shows in-frame clones only, minus some. The data contain 150,000 to 200,000 clones, over 60% of them seen just once; the ten biggest clones take up about 2.5%. This entry comes from a study of cytomegalovirus exposure and HLA in healthy donors. General observations from the study: Later genetic work tied a missense DCLRE1C variant to beta-chain V and J trimming. Later work found that TCR association rates differed between HLA loci; DRB1 had the most and HLA-C the fewest.

The chain uses TRBV21-1 and TRBJ1-2. TRBV21-1 is a pseudogene segment. Sequenced material: PBMCs. The sequence was collected from a woman aged 45 to 65 in good health and CMV-seronegative. CDR3 DNA sequence: TGTGCCAGCAGCGAGGTCAAAAACTATGGCTACACCTTC. This translates into CASSEVKNYGYTF.